Listed below are T cell receptor beta chains from one sample, sequenced in a study of blood T cell repertoires in COVID-19. Some clones are missing from TCRdb's copy, which holds only in-frame ones; the method was immunoSEQ multiplex PCR. The sample lists about 73,000 clones; about 92% were seen once. Sample: peripheral blood. The receptors stem from a woman of 80 years or more with active or convalescent COVID-19. Both conserved end residues are part of each CDR3.

>TRBV4-1
CASSLVAGVAKNIQYF
>TRBV7-9
CASSPGAHGDYTF
>TRBV7-6
CASSSTTGGNNSPLHF
>TRBV21-1
CASSTGWAPLFF
>TRBV3-1/TRBV3-2
CASSQARGLAGGYSEQFF
>TRBV28
CASSLVGGGLSYEQYF
>TRBV2
CASAIERVSPRTEAFF
>TRBV5-4
CASSSPSGGLNNEQFF
>TRBV28
CASRYDRGRGKGYTF
>TRBV29-1
CSVRRDMNTEAFF
>TRBV4-3
CASSQVSSGNTIYF
>TRBV11-2
CASSPVGGWYEQFF
>TRBV30
CAWTPTGNHQPQHF
>TRBV3-1/TRBV3-2
CASSQDRRPAADTQYF
>TRBV30
CAWSPLREQYF
>TRBV3-1/TRBV3-2
CASSQGQGGGELFF
>TRBV29-1
CSGETSGGAGANVLTF
>TRBV6-6
CASSYSAGKDSTEAFF
>TRBV18
CASSAGTGYTGELFF
>TRBV18
CASSPRTGSQETQYF